The 29 T cell receptor beta chains given below trace back to one sample, sequenced in a study of T-cell memory formation after mild COVID-19 (TCRdb year 2021). Library preparation used 5' RACE. Data came from an Illumina NovaSeq 6000. The public reads were quality trimmed at Q25 with fastp and then assembled into clones with MiXCR by TCRdb, keeping productive beta chains. Each entry is one CDR3 protein sequence, shown with its most common DNA and genes. Within this sample are around 320,000 distinct CDR3 sequences, with around 15% of them counted one time only. 21% of the sample goes to the ten largest clones. Sequenced material: PBMCs or a T cell subset sorted from them (not recorded which). The receptors were gathered from a man aged 18-30 years who had mild COVID-19 (a few samples of this study predate the infection). The sample titles of this study are shuffled in the database, so cell type and time point are left out; the donor was told from shared clones.

This chain connects TRBV2 to TRBJ2-7; no firm D call. Germline V gene sequence: CDR1 SNHLY, CDR2 FYNNEI. Trimming shortened V by 7 bases and J by 4 bases, and 11 bases separated the two germline ends. The CDR3 loop spans 12 amino acids. CDR3 DNA sequence: TGTGCCAGCATGGGTGGAAGATACGAGCAGTACGTC. Translation gives CASMGGRYEQYV.

The chain uses TRBV15 and TRBJ1-1; D ambiguous. The CDR3 contains 15 residues. Trimming left V 2 bases short and J 6 bases short, with 16 bases between. Germline loops: CDR1 LNHNV, CDR2 YYDKDF (reference sequence). The CDR3 nucleotides are TGTGCCACCAGCAGATCGCTAGGACCGGACGCTGAAGCTTTCTTT. It codes for CATSRSLGPDAEAFF.

This clonotype has a handful of counts. The chain uses TRBV5-6 and TRBJ1-1; D gene uncertain. The CDR3 is 15 residues long. Germline V gene sequence: CDR1 SGHDT, CDR2 YYEEEE. Trimming took off 2 bases at V and 0 bases at J, with 11 bases between the two ends. CDR3 nucleotide sequence: TGTGCCAGCAGCTTTAGGCAGTCCATGAACACTGAAGCTTTCTTT. As protein: CASSFRQSMNTEAFF.

This chain connects TRBV27 to TRBJ1-2; 9 positions match TRBD1. V trimming: 8 bases; J trimming: 8 bases; junction bases outside the gene matches: 12. CDR1 MNHEY and CDR2 SMNVEV come from the germline V gene (reference sequence). The CDR3 contains 14 residues. CDR3 amino acids: CASRVLGTGRGYTF. The CDR3 bases are TGTGCCAGCCGGGTCCTCGGGACAGGGCGGGGCTACACCTTC.

The chain recombines TRBV18 with TRBJ1-1; D gene ambiguous. Germline V CDR1 and CDR2: KGHSH, LQKENI. The CDR3 has 13 residues. Trimming stripped 2 bases from V and 1 base from J, with 5 bases between. CDR3 residues: CASSPLTNTEAFF. CDR3 in DNA: TGTGCCAGCTCACCATTGACGAACACTGAAGCTTTCTTT.

This clonotype occurred a few times. The rearrangement links TRBV30 to TRBJ1-6, with 7 bases lining up with TRBD1. Per germline, CDR1 GTSNPN and CDR2 SVGIG (reference sequence). The CDR3 covers 16 residues. Trimming at V came to 4 bases and at J to 0 bases, leaving 6 bases not matched to a gene. DNA of the CDR3: TGTGCCTGGATTCCCGACAGGGTCTCCTATAATTCACCCCTCCACTTT. As protein: CAWIPDRVSYNSPLHF.

This clonotype was seen repeatedly, ten times or more. The chain joins TRBV2 to TRBJ1-1, with a tentative D call TRBD1 (6 bases). This CDR3 has 13 residues. Germline CDR1 reads SNHLY; CDR2 reads FYNNEI. V lost 7 bases, J lost 8 bases, and 17 bases lay in between. The CDR3 sequence is CASNSPPDREAFF. In nucleotides, the CDR3 is TGTGCCAGCAATTCCCCTCCGGACAGAGAAGCTTTCTTT.

In DNA form, the CDR3 reads TGTGCCAGCAGGCCCGGAGGAGAGCAGTTCTTC. This codes for CASRPGGEQFF. The chain is built from TRBV6-5 and TRBJ2-1; tentative D call: TRBD2 (5 bases). The CDR3 spans 11 residues. The germline V and J ends were trimmed by 6 bases and 10 bases, with 10 bases remaining between them. Germline V CDR1 and CDR2: MNHEY, SVGAGI.

V usage is TRBV10-3 and J usage is TRBJ2-3, with D unresolved. The CDR3 is 12 amino acids. Trimming cost V 1 base and J 4 bases, with 3 bases left between them. Germline V gene sequence: CDR1 ENHRY, CDR2 SYGVKD. CDR3 region: CAISEFSDTQYF. In DNA, the CDR3 is TGTGCCATCAGTGAGTTTTCAGATACGCAGTATTTT.

This clonotype has just a few counts. The chain carries TRBV4-1 and TRBJ2-4; D may be TRBD1 (6 bases). This CDR3 has 15 residues. V was shortened by 2 bases and J by 1 base, with 9 bases between the two germline ends. Germline V gene data show CDR1 as MGHRA and CDR2 as YSYEKL. CDR3 DNA sequence: TGCGCCAGCAGCCAACGGACAGTCGCCAAAAACATTCAGTACTTC. Translated, it gives CASSQRTVAKNIQYF.

The chain carries TRBV9 and TRBJ1-2; 10 positions agree with TRBD1. The ends lost 3 bases at V and 5 bases at J; junction bases unmatched: 7. Germline CDR1 and CDR2: SGDLS and YYNGEE. The CDR3 runs 15 residues. As DNA, the CDR3 is TGTGCCAGCAGCGACGAGGGACAGGGGATATATGGCTACACCTTC. Protein product: CASSDEGQGIYGYTF.

V and J are TRBV29-1 and TRBJ1-1; no clear D gene. The CDR3 runs 13 residues. Deletions cut 8 bases from V and 0 bases from J, with 13 bases between. From germline, CDR1 is SQVTM and CDR2 ANQGSEA. This CDR3 reads CSSTPRVNTEAFF. Here the CDR3 DNA reads TGCAGCTCGACCCCCCGGGTGAACACTGAAGCTTTCTTT.

This chain uses TRBV19 with TRBJ2-7; maybe TRBD2 (6 bases). The CDR3 totals 14 residues. Trimming removed 3 bases from V and 1 base from J, with 10 bases in between. Looked up from germline, CDR1 is LNHDA and CDR2 is SQIVND (reference sequence). The CDR3 coding sequence is TGTGCCAGTAGTATCTCGGGGACTTCCTACGAGCAGTACTTC. Amino acids: CASSISGTSYEQYF.

This clonotype was recorded a few times. The genes are TRBV5-1 and TRBJ2-3; D is undetermined. The CDR3 has 14 amino acids. Germline loops: CDR1 SGHRS, CDR2 YFSETQ. Deletions cut 1 base from V and 3 bases from J, with 9 bases between. The chain's CDR3 is CASSLSTVTDTQYF. CDR3 nucleotide sequence: TGCGCCAGCAGCTTGTCAACGGTAACAGATACGCAGTATTTT.

The V gene is TRBV7-2, the J gene TRBJ2-3; TRBD1 agrees at 7 bases. In germline, CDR1 is SGHTA, CDR2 FQGNSA. There are 16 residues in the CDR3. V shed 5 bases, J shed 7 bases, and the junction held 15 bases outside the gene matches. CDR3 sequence: CASSPRTGPLVNTQYF. The DNA of the CDR3 is TGTGCCAGCAGCCCTCGGACAGGCCCGCTTGTAAATACGCAGTATTTT.

This rearrangement joins TRBV18 to TRBJ2-5, with 9 bases that match TRBD2. CDR1 is KGHSH and CDR2 is LQKENI in the germline V gene. With 1 base clipped from V and 3 bases from J, the junction kept 6 bases outside the gene matches. The CDR3 is 16 amino acids. CDR3 region: CASSPRVPSGEETQYF. CDR3 DNA: TGTGCCAGCTCACCACGGGTTCCTAGCGGGGAAGAGACCCAGTACTTC.

The chain joins TRBV28 to TRBJ1-2; D might be TRBD1 (6 bases). The V end lost 9 bases, the J end lost 4 bases, and 12 bases lay between the germline ends. CDR1 is MDHEN, CDR2 SYDVKM, per germline. This CDR3 spans 12 amino acids. CDR3 bases: TGTGCCAGTACAGGGTACTCCTATGGCTACACCTTC. Protein product: CASTGYSYGYTF.

V usage is TRBV4-2 and J usage is TRBJ1-2, with D unclear. Germline V CDR1 and CDR2: LGHNA, YNFKEQ. Deletions cut 0 bases from V and 8 bases from J, with 10 bases between. The CDR3 consists of 13 residues. The CDR3 nucleotides read TGTGCCAGCAGCCAAGATCTCCGTCCCGGCTACACCTTC. This translates into CASSQDLRPGYTF.

This clonotype appeared a few times. The chain carries TRBV24-1 and TRBJ2-3; tentative D call: TRBD1 (6 bases). V lost 7 bases and J lost 3, with 13 bases in between. The CDR3 is made up of 14 amino acids. The germline V gene has CDR1 KGHDR and CDR2 SFDVKD. CDR3 residues: CATRRTGSTDTQYF. CDR3 nucleotide sequence: TGTGCCACCAGGAGAACAGGGAGTACAGATACGCAGTATTTT.

The rearrangement joins TRBV18 to TRBJ2-5; no firm D call. The V and J ends lost 4 bases and 0 bases respectively, with 9 bases between them. The germline gives CDR1 KGHSH, CDR2 LQKENI. The CDR3 is 14 amino acids. The CDR3 reads CASSQYSYQETQYF. The CDR3 region has the DNA TGTGCCAGCTCACAATACTCGTACCAAGAGACCCAGTACTTC.

This clonotype turned up a few times. The rearrangement links TRBV4-1 to TRBJ1-5; D is undetermined. The CDR3 has 15 residues. Germline V gives CDR1 MGHRA, CDR2 YSYEKL. V lost 6 bases, J lost 2 bases, and 14 bases lay in between. The CDR3 is CASSPTGNGNQPQHF. DNA for the CDR3: TGCGCCAGCAGTCCCACGGGGAACGGCAATCAGCCCCAGCATTTT.

At least ten counts were recorded for this clonotype. This chain connects TRBV10-1 to TRBJ2-3; 7 bases match TRBD1. CDR1 and CDR2 from the germline V gene are WNHNN and SYGVQD (reference sequence). With V trimmed by 8 bases and J by 3 bases, 5 bases remained unmatched. The CDR3 totals 13 residues. CDR3 nucleotide sequence: TGCGCCAGCGCACGGGACAGAACAGATACGCAGTATTTT. Encoded protein: CASARDRTDTQYF.

The chain recombines TRBV5-1 with TRBJ1-6; 10 bases align to TRBD1. The germline CDR1 and CDR2 sequences are SGHRS and YFSETQ. J lost 6 bases, V lost 5 bases, and 5 bases had no gene match. The CDR3 runs 15 residues. The CDR3 is CASSNRDRGNSPLHF. CDR3 nucleotides: TGCGCCAGCAGTAACCGGGACAGGGGTAATTCACCCCTCCACTTT.

The chain uses TRBV7-2 and TRBJ1-2; 7 bases fit TRBD1. CDR3 length: 15 residues. After removal of 8 bases from V and 4 bases from J, the junction contained 13 bases not matched to a gene. Germline-derived CDR1 and CDR2 are SGHTA and FQGNSA. As DNA, the CDR3 is TGTGCCAGCCAAAAGTTAAGGGGGCGCTTCTATGGCTACACCTTC. Amino acids: CASQKLRGRFYGYTF.

The V and J genes are TRBV6-1 and TRBJ1-2; perhaps TRBD1 as D (5 bases). The CDR3 is 13 residues long. Germline lookup yields CDR1 MNHNS and CDR2 SASEGT. V was pared by 5 bases and J by 3 bases, with 10 bases between. CDR3 region: CASSQQVYYGYTF. The CDR3 coding sequence is TGTGCCAGCAGTCAACAGGTTTACTATGGCTACACCTTC.

The CDR3 sequence: CASSRLTQMNTEAFF. DNA of the CDR3: TGTGCCAGCAGCCGCCTAACACAAATGAACACTGAAGCTTTCTTT. V and J are TRBV6-5 and TRBJ1-1, with unresolved D. V lost 6 bases to trimming and J lost 0 bases, with 14 bases between them. CDR1 and CDR2 (germline): MNHEY, SVGAGI. The CDR3 is 15 amino acids.

This rearrangement joins TRBV7-9 to TRBJ2-7; 9 bases are a match to TRBD1. CDR1 is SEHNR, CDR2 FQNEAQ, per germline (reference sequence). V shed 4 bases and J 5 bases; nucleotides not matched to a gene: 9. The CDR3 consists of 15 residues. CDR3 in amino acids: CASSSPGTGSHEQYF. CDR3 nucleotide sequence: TGTGCCAGCAGCTCCCCCGGGACAGGGTCCCACGAGCAGTACTTC.

V is TRBV5-1 and J is TRBJ1-3; 7 bases agree with TRBD1. The V segment lost 4 bases and the J segment 2 bases; nucleotides outside the gene matches: 9. The CDR3 has 16 residues. The germline CDR1 and CDR2 sequences are SGHRS and YFSETQ. CDR3 sequence reads: CASSPGQDLPGNTIYF. The CDR3 nucleotides read TGCGCCAGCAGCCCAGGACAGGACCTACCTGGAAACACCATATATTTT.

This chain joins TRBV5-1 and TRBJ2-7, with D possibly matching TRBD2 (6 bases). The CDR3 runs to 16 residues. Trimming shortened V by 2 bases and J by 2 bases, and 17 bases separated the two germline ends. Germline CDR1 is SGHRS and CDR2 is YFSETQ. CDR3 sequence (DNA): TGCGCCAGCAGCTTCAGAGGCAGGACTATGACCTACGAGCAGTACTTC. Amino acids: CASSFRGRTMTYEQYF.